The 13 T cell receptor beta chains below were found in one sample sequenced in a study of blood T cell repertoires in COVID-19. Measured with immunoSEQ multiplex PCR; TCRdb has only the in-frame clones, and not every one. The profile shows about 110,000 clones, around 64% of them singletons. Sequencing was performed on peripheral blood. These receptors originate from a woman between 35 and 50 years old with acute or convalescent COVID-19.

The chain has TRBV29-1 and TRBJ1-5; 12 bases line up with TRBD1. The V gene's germline CDR1 is SQVTM and CDR2 ANQGSEA. The CDR3 consists of 14 residues. The V gene end was trimmed by 6 bases and the J gene end by 8 bases; junction bases not matched to a gene: 8. CDR3 nucleotide sequence: TGCAGCGTAGGGGACAGGGGGCAAGGGAAGCCCCAGCATTTT. Translation: CSVGDRGQGKPQHF.

The chain is built from TRBV19 and TRBJ1-1; D uncertain. This CDR3 contains 14 residues. Germline lookup yields CDR1 LNHDA and CDR2 SQIVND (reference sequence). Trimming shortened V by 6 bases and J by 3 bases, and 14 bases separated the two germline ends. The CDR3 nucleotides read TGTGCCAGTAGACAACACGCTCCAGACACTGAAGCTTTCTTT. This sequence encodes CASRQHAPDTEAFF. The variable domain in full, with the rest retrieved from reference TRBV19 and TRBJ1-1, is DGGITQSPKYLFRKEGQNVTLSCEQNLNHDAMYWYRQDPGQGLRLIYYSQIVNDFQKGDIAEGYSVSREKKESFPLTVTSAQKNPTAFYLCASRQHAPDTEAFFGQGTRLTVV.

The rearrangement uses TRBV7-2 and TRBJ2-1, with 8 bases fitting TRBD2. Per the germline V gene, CDR1 is SGHTA and CDR2 is FQGNSA. Germline trimming cut 3 bases from V and 0 bases from J; bases unmatched to any gene: 1. This CDR3 spans 15 amino acids. The CDR3 nucleotides read TGTGCCAGCAGCTTCAGCGGGGGCTCCTACAATGAGCAGTTCTTC. Its translation is CASSFSGGSYNEQFF. The full variable domain, in which reference TRBV7-2 and TRBJ2-1 provide the parts outside the CDR3, is GAGVSQSPSNKVTEKGKDVELRCDPISGHTALYWYRQSLGQGLEFLIYFQGNSAPDKSGLPSDRFSAERTGGSVSTLTIQRTQQEDSAVYLCASSFSGGSYNEQFFGPGTRLTVL.

The chain recombines TRBV4-1 with TRBJ2-1, with 10 bases lining up with TRBD1. The CDR3 totals 16 residues. Germline-derived CDR1 and CDR2 are MGHRA and YSYEKL. V lost 3 bases and J lost 0; bases outside the gene matches: 2. The CDR3 DNA reads TGCGCCAGCAGCCAGGGACAGGGGAGCTCCTACAATGAGCAGTTCTTC. Protein sequence: CASSQGQGSSYNEQFF.

The J gene is TRBJ1-2, the V gene TRBV5-1; weak D call: TRBD1 (6 bases). The length of the CDR3 is 14 residues. V was cut by 4 bases and J by 8 bases, with 18 bases left in between. The germline V gene encodes CDR1 SGHRS and CDR2 YFSETQ. The CDR3, as DNA: TGCGCCAGCAGCCCCGGGGGGCAGGCGTTCGGCTACACCTTC. It encodes CASSPGGQAFGYTF.

The V and J genes are TRBV6-5 and TRBJ2-5; perhaps TRBD1 as D (5 bases). This CDR3 is built from 14 residues. Looked up from germline, CDR1 is MNHEY and CDR2 is SVGAGI. V lost 5 bases to trimming and J lost 4 bases, with 14 bases between them. The CDR3 coding sequence is TGTGCCAGCAGTCCCGTACCAGGGCGAGAGACCCAGTACTTC. Amino acids: CASSPVPGRETQYF.

The chain has TRBV9 and TRBJ2-7, with D unclear. From germline, CDR1 is SGDLS and CDR2 YYNGEE. This CDR3 comprises 12 residues. Trimming took off 4 bases at V and 6 bases at J, with 11 bases between the two ends. The CDR3 bases are TGTGCCAGCAGCCCTTGGGCCGGCGAGCAGTACTTC. Protein: CASSPWAGEQYF.

This rearrangement joins TRBV28 to TRBJ1-4; TRBD1 matches 8 bases. The CDR3 loop spans 14 amino acids. Losses at the gene ends were 4 bases for V and 10 bases for J; bases not matched to a gene: 8. The germline V gene has CDR1 MDHEN and CDR2 SYDVKM. CDR3 sequence (DNA): TGTGCCAGCAGTTCAGTGACAGGGGCTGCAAAACTGTTTTTT. Translated: CASSSVTGAAKLFF.

A few counts support this clone. The chain joins TRBV7-2 to TRBJ1-5; D is possibly TRBD1 (6 bases). The CDR3 loop spans 13 amino acids. Between the trimmed V and J ends, which lost 5 bases and 4 bases, there was a span of 9 bases. The V gene's germline CDR1 is SGHTA and CDR2 FQGNSA. CDR3 nucleotides: TGTGCCAGCAGCGCACAGGGTAATCAGCCCCAGCATTTT. This translates into CASSAQGNQPQHF. Supplemented by reference TRBV7-2 and TRBJ1-5, the full variable domain reads GAGVSQSPSNKVTEKGKDVELRCDPISGHTALYWYRQSLGQGLEFLIYFQGNSAPDKSGLPSDRFSAERTGGSVSTLTIQRTQQEDSAVYLCASSAQGNQPQHFGDGTRLSIL.

The V gene is TRBV18, the J gene TRBJ1-3; D is possibly TRBD1 (6 bases). Deletions cut 3 bases from V and 0 bases from J, with 15 bases between. This CDR3 is 17 amino acids long. Germline values: CDR1 KGHSH, CDR2 LQKENI. The DNA of the CDR3 is TGTGCCAGCTCACCCCCTCCAGCAGGGGTCTCTGGAAACACCATATATTTT. It yields the protein CASSPPPAGVSGNTIYF.

This sequence joins TRBV18 and TRBJ2-2, with D possibly TRBD1 on 6 matching bases. Trimming pared 2 bases from V and 5 bases from J, leaving 12 bases between. The CDR3 loop spans 15 amino acids. CDR1 KGHSH and CDR2 LQKENI come from the germline V gene. The CDR3, as DNA: TGTGCCAGCTCACCAAGGACAGTGGGAACCGGGGAGCTGTTTTTT. This encodes CASSPRTVGTGELFF.

The chain combines TRBV5-1 with TRBJ2-3; 8 bases align to TRBD2. CDR1 SGHRS and CDR2 YFSETQ come from the germline V gene. After removal of 4 bases from V and 4 bases from J, the junction contained 14 bases not matched to a gene. The CDR3 consists of 17 residues. The CDR3 nucleotides read TGCGCCAGCAGCCGCGCGGGGGGTGAGCGGCGCGCAGATACGCAGTATTTT. Translated: CASSRAGGERRADTQYF.

This clone was seen a single time. The V and J genes are TRBV27 and TRBJ2-5; the D gene is possibly TRBD2 (6 bases). This CDR3 comprises 13 residues. CDR1 is MNHEY, CDR2 SMNVEV, per germline (reference sequence). Trimming removed 4 bases at V and 5 bases at J, with 11 bases between. CDR3 in amino acids: CASSWRVGETQYF. For the CDR3, the DNA is TGTGCCAGCAGTTGGAGGGTGGGGGAGACCCAGTACTTC.